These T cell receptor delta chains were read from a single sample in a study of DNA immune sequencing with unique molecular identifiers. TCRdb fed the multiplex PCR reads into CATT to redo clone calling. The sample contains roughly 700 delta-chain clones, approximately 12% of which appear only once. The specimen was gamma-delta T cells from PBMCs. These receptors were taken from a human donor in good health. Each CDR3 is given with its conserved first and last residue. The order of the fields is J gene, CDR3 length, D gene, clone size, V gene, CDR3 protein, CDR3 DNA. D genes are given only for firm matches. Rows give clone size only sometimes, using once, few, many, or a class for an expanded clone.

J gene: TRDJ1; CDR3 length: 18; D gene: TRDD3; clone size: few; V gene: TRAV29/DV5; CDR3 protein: CAASGSTGGYVYTDKLIF; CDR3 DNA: TGTGCAGCAAGTGGTTCGACTGGGGGATACGTCTACACCGATAAACTCATCTTT
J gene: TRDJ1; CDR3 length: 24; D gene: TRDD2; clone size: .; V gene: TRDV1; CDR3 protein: CALGDQSIPTGARWGTKYTDKLIF; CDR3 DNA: TGTGCTCTTGGGGACCAATCAATTCCTACAGGGGCCCGATGGGGTACTAAGTACACCGATAAACTCATCTTT
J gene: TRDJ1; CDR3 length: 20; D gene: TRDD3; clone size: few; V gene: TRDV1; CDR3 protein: CALGERSNALTGGPTDKLIF; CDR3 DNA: TGTGCTCTTGGGGAACGATCCAACGCTTTAACTGGGGGCCCCACCGATAAACTCATCTTT
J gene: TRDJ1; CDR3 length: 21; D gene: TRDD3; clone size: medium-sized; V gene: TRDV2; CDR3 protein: CACDAAFPSTGGYRDTDKLIF; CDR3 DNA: TGTGCCTGTGACGCGGCCTTCCCTAGTACTGGGGGATATAGGGACACCGATAAACTCATCTTT
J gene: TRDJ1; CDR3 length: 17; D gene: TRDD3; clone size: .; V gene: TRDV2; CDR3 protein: CACDAMGDTRNTDKLIF; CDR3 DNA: TGTGCCTGTGACGCCATGGGGGATACTCGGAACACCGATAAACTCATCTTT
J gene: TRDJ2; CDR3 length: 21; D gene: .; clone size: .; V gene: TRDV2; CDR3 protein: CACDPLGSTQIVGMYTDKLFF; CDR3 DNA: TGTGCCTGTGACCCACTTGGGTCCACCCAGATCGTGGGGATGTACACCGATAAACTCTTCTTT
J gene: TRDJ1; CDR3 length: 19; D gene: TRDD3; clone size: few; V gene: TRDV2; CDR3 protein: CACDTVGNLGIRDGDKLIF; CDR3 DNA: TGTGCCTGTGACACCGTGGGAAACTTGGGGATACGTGACGGCGATAAACTCATCTTT
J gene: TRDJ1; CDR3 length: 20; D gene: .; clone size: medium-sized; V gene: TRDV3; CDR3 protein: CACGEGPPGLRRGFDDKLIF; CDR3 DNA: TGTGCCTGTGGGGAAGGACCTCCCGGACTTCGTAGGGGATTTGACGATAAACTCATCTTT
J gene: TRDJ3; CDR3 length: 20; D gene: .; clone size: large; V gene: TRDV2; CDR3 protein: CACDTVGVTPSSWDTRQMFF; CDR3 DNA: TGTGCCTGTGACACCGTGGGGGTTACTCCTAGCTCCTGGGACACCCGACAGATGTTTTTC
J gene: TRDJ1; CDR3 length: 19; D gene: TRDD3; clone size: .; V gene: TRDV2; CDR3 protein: CACDTVAGGLGEYTDKLIF; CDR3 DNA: TGTGCCTGTGACACCGTGGCTGGGGGACTCGGGGAGTACACCGATAAACTCATCTTT
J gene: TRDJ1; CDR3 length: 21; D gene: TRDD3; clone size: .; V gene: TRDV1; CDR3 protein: CALGELESPSPPWGYAYKLIF; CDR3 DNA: TGTGCTCTTGGGGAACTAGAGTCTCCTTCCCCTCCTTGGGGATACGCATATAAACTCATCTTT
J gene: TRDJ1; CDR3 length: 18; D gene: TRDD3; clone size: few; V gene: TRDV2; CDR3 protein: CACDTVGLLGDLTDKLIF; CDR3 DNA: TGTGCCTGTGACACCGTAGGGTTACTGGGGGACCTCACCGATAAACTCATCTTT
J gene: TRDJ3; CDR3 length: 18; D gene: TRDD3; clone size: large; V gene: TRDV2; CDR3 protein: CACDTVGDVSWDTRQMFF; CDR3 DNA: TGTGCCTGTGACACTGTGGGGGATGTCTCCTGGGACACCCGACAGATGTTTTTC
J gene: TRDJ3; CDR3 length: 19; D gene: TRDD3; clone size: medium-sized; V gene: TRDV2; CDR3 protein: CACDPVLGTQSWDTRQMFF; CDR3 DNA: TGTGCCTGTGACCCAGTACTGGGGACCCAGTCCTGGGACACCCGACAGATGTTTTTC
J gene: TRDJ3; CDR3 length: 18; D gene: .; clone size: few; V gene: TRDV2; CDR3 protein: CACDHVLVRQGDTRQMFF; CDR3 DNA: TGTGCCTGTGATCACGTACTGGTCAGACAAGGGGACACCCGACAGATGTTTTTC
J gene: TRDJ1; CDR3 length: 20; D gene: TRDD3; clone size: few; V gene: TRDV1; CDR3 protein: CALGLQGLGDTQWVTDKLIF; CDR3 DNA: TGTGCTCTTGGGCTACAGGGACTGGGGGATACGCAGTGGGTCACCGATAAACTCATCTTT
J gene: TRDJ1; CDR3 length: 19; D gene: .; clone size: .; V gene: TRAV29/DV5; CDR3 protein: CAARSPRLRGGWDTDKLIF; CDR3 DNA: TGTGCAGCAAGGAGTCCTAGGCTCCGTGGGGGTTGGGACACCGATAAACTCATCTTT
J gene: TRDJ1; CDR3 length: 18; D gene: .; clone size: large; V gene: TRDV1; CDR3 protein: CALGVKFLSTWGTHKLIF; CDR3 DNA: TGTGCTCTTGGGGTCAAGTTCCTATCAACATGGGGGACCCATAAACTCATCTTT
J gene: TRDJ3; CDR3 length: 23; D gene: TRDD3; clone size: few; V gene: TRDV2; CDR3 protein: CACDTGGTTGGHRSSWDTRQMFF; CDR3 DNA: TGTGCCTGTGACACGGGAGGAACTACTGGGGGGCACCGGAGCTCCTGGGACACCCGACAGATGTTTTTC
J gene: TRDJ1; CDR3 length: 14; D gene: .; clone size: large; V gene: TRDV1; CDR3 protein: CALGELSSTDKLIF; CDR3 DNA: TGTGCTCTTGGGGAACTGAGCTCCACCGATAAACTCATCTTT
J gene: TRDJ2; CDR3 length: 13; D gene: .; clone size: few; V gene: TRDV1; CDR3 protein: CALGELMGAQLFF; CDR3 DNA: TGTGCTCTTGGGGAACTAATGGGGGCACAACTCTTCTTT
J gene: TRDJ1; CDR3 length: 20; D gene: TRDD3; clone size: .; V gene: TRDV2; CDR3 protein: CACDTVELGDTRLGTDKLIF; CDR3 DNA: TGTGCCTGTGACACCGTCGAACTGGGGGATACGCGTTTGGGGACCGATAAACTCATCTTT
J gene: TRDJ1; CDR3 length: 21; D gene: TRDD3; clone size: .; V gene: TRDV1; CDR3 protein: CALGELPHSHWGIRWTDKLIF; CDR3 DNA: TGTGCTCTTGGGGAACTCCCTCACTCCCACTGGGGGATACGGTGGACCGATAAACTCATCTTT
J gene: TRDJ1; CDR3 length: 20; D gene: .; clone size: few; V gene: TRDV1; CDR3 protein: CALGVISGGLSRGCCDKLIF; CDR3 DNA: TGTGCTCTTGGGGTGATCTCGGGGGGCCTTTCTCGGGGATGTTGCGATAAACTCATCTTT
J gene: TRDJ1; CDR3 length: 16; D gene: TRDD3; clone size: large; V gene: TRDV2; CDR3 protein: CACDLLGDRSTDKLIF; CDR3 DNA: TGTGCCTGTGACCTACTGGGGGATAGAAGTACCGATAAACTCATCTTT
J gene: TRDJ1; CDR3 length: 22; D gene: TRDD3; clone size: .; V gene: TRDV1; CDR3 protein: CALGELVHPGLTGGFYTDKLIF; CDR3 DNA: TGTGCTCTTGGGGAACTTGTACACCCCGGGCTTACTGGGGGATTTTACACCGATAAACTCATCTTT
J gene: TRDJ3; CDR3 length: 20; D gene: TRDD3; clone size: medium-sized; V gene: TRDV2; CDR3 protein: CACDTWGMARSSWDTRQMFF; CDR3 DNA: TGTGCCTGTGACACCTGGGGGATGGCCCGAAGCTCCTGGGACACCCGACAGATGTTTTTC
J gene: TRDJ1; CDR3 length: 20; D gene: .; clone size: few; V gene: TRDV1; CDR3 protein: CALGDRWGSTGRYRTDKLIF; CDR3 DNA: TGTGCTCTTGGGGATAGGTGGGGGTCAACGGGGCGGTATCGGACCGATAAACTCATCTTT
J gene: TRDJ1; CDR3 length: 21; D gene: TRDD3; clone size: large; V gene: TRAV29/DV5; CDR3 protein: CAHPCLTGGYSTVRYTDKLIF; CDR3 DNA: TGTGCCCACCCCTGCCTTACTGGGGGATACTCGACGGTTCGGTACACCGATAAACTCATCTTT
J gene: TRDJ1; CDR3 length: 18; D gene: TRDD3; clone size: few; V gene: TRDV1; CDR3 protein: CALGEPGRAGGHTDKLIF; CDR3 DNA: TGTGCTCTTGGGGAACCCGGCAGGGCTGGGGGGCACACCGATAAACTCATCTTT